The sequence of this T cell receptor beta chain was determined in a study of control samples from healthy donors and cancer patients. The CDR3 totals 15 residues. Trimming removed 5 bases from V and 3 bases from J, with 15 bases in between. Germline CDR1 is SGHNT and CDR2 is YENEEA. The repertoire was sequenced with immunoSEQ multiplex PCR; TCRdb's copy has only in-frame clones and lacks some. The sample has roughly 100,000 clones, about 92% seen once. The source is a woman under 30 in good health. The chain joins TRBV11-3 to TRBJ2-3, with D possibly TRBD2 on 5 matching bases. Input material: blood. CDR3 sequence reads: CASSDSVMGTDTQYF. CDR3 sequence (DNA): TGTGCCAGCAGCGATAGCGTAATGGGGACAGATACGCAGTATTTT.